In this sample, the clone carrying this TCR beta chain turned up once. Only in-frame clones appear in the TCRdb table, and some are missing; sequencing was by immunoSEQ multiplex PCR. The data contain about 7,000 clones, about 81% of them seen just once; the ten biggest clones take up under 30%. Germline V gene sequence: CDR1 KGHSH, CDR2 LQKENI. The CDR3 totals 13 residues. The V gene lost 11 bases and the J gene lost 0 bases, with 11 bases spanning the gap. This sample was taken from a study of T cells after somatic rescue of genetic block. The chain recombines TRBV18 with TRBJ1-3; possible D gene TRBD1, 6 bases. The sequence derives from a boy younger than 18. Sequenced input: peripheral blood mononuclear cells (PBMCs). The CDR3 sequence is CAGGFNSGNTIYF. Written as DNA, the CDR3 is TGTGCCGGGGGCTTTAACTCTGGAAACACCATATATTTT.